These T cell receptor beta chains were read from a single sample in a study of T cell repertoires in cytomegalovirus infection. TCRdb used MiXCR to reprocess the reads, holding one entry per CDR3 protein. The sample records a few hundred thousand distinct CDR3 sequences, almost 40% being singletons. No cognate antigen is known for these TCRs. The sequenced sample was cultured PBMCs, obtained from culture after CMV antigen stimulation. These receptors were obtained from a human donor in good health (CMV status not recorded). Some clones in this sample may be carry-over from other donors' samples. The CDR3 runs from the conserved cysteine through the conserved F or W. The order of the fields is clone size, D gene, V gene, J gene, CDR3 protein, CDR3 DNA. The D gene is left open where the match is weak. A row's size may be missing; if present it is once, few, many or a size class.

>few|.|TRBV7-2|TRBJ2-3
CASSFGLVADTQYF
TGTGCCAGCAGCTTCGGGTTAGTCGCAGATACGCAGTATTTT
>.|.|TRBV7-2|TRBJ2-1
CASSLRRNNEQFF
TGTGCCAGCAGCTTACGGCGGAACAATGAGCAGTTCTTC
>.|.|TRBV7-4|TRBJ1-2
CASSTLDRDGYTF
TGTGCCAGCAGCACCTTAGACCGTGATGGCTACACCTTC
>.|.|TRBV12-3/TRBV12-4|TRBJ1-3
CASSSAATENGNTIYF
TGTGCCAGCAGTTCGGCCGCTACGGAAAATGGAAACACCATATATTTT
>few|TRBD1|TRBV27|TRBJ1-1
CASSLTGGVGTEAFF
TGTGCCAGCAGTCTGACAGGGGGCGTTGGCACTGAAGCTTTCTTT
>.|TRBD2|TRBV7-2|TRBJ2-1
CASSRRGVRGGAGGSEQFF
TGTGCCAGCAGCCGGAGGGGAGTCCGGGGGGGAGCGGGAGGGAGTGAGCAGTTCTTC
>.|.|TRBV28|TRBJ1-1
CASSLPAGRGTEAFF
TGTGCCAGCAGTCTCCCCGCGGGCCGGGGGACTGAAGCTTTCTTT
>many|.|TRBV7-2|TRBJ2-2
CASSPRIKMFTGELFF
TGTGCCAGCAGCCCCCGTATAAAAATGTTCACCGGGGAGCTGTTTTTT
>.|TRBD1|TRBV7-2|TRBJ2-3
CASSGGTGVPLTQYF
TGTGCCAGCAGCGGAGGGACAGGAGTACCACTTACGCAGTATTTT
>few|.|TRBV7-2|TRBJ1-5
CASSLRQARAQHF
TGTGCCAGCAGCTTAAGACAGGCCCGAGCACAGCATTTT
>.|TRBD1|TRBV7-2|TRBJ1-6
CASTSTGGKDSPLHF
TGTGCCAGCACCTCGACAGGGGGCAAGGATTCACCCCTCCACTTT
>few|.|TRBV7-2|TRBJ1-2
CASFLGYGYTF
TGTGCCAGTTTCCTCGGCTATGGCTACACCTTC
>.|TRBD2|TRBV7-2|TRBJ2-7
CASSLKGASGVSSYEQYF
TGTGCCAGCAGCTTAAAGGGAGCTAGCGGGGTTAGCTCCTACGAGCAGTACTTC
>.|.|TRBV25-1|TRBJ1-5
CASSDSRLNQPQHF
TGTGCCAGCAGTGATTCCAGGCTCAATCAGCCCCAGCATTTT
>few|.|TRBV4-2|TRBJ2-3
CASSPARASSSTDTQYF
TGTGCCAGCAGCCCAGCCCGAGCTAGCTCCTCGACAGATACGCAGTATTTT
>few|.|TRBV7-9|TRBJ2-7
CASSTVRGPAYEQYF
TGTGCCAGCAGCACCGTCAGGGGCCCGGCCTACGAGCAGTACTTC
>many|TRBD2|TRBV7-2|TRBJ2-6
CASSPGLAGPGANVLTF
TGTGCCAGCAGCCCGGGACTAGCGGGGCCTGGGGCCAACGTCCTGACTTTC
>.|TRBD1|TRBV7-2|TRBJ2-5
CASSFDRGSGETQYF
TGTGCCAGCAGCTTCGACAGGGGGAGCGGGGAGACCCAGTACTTC
>many|.|TRBV7-2|TRBJ1-5
CASSPTGGQPQHF
TGTGCCAGCAGCCCGACCGGGGGGCAGCCCCAGCATTTT
>.|.|TRBV7-2|TRBJ2-2
CASSLPGQLGELFF
TGTGCCAGCAGCCTTCCTGGACAGCTCGGGGAGCTGTTTTTT
>.|.|TRBV4-3|TRBJ1-2
CASSQDTGVQGGYTF
TGCGCCAGCAGCCAAGATACGGGGGTTCAGGGTGGCTACACCTTC
>once|TRBD1|TRBV28|TRBJ2-4
CASSLTGIAKNIQYF
TGTGCCAGCAGTCTGACAGGGATAGCCAAAAACATTCAGTACTTC
>.|.|TRBV5-4|TRBJ2-3
CASSFDSYGGPSTDTQYF
TGTGCCAGCAGCTTTGACAGTTATGGGGGACCTAGCACAGATACGCAGTATTTT
>few|.|TRBV12-3/TRBV12-4|TRBJ1-4
CASSPLRGKLEKLFF
TGTGCCAGCAGTCCTCTGAGGGGGAAGCTAGAAAAACTGTTTTTT
>few|TRBD2|TRBV30|TRBJ2-3
CAWSVLAGVGDTQYF
TGTGCCTGGAGTGTACTAGCGGGAGTCGGAGATACGCAGTATTTT
>.|.|TRBV7-2|TRBJ2-4
CANWKGKNIQYF
TGTGCCAACTGGAAGGGGAAAAACATTCAGTACTTC
>.|TRBD2|TRBV7-1|TRBJ2-7
CASSSGLAFNEQYF
TGTGCCAGCAGCTCGGGACTAGCTTTTAACGAGCAGTACTTC
>.|.|TRBV11-3|TRBJ1-2
CASSSQRGGQRGYTF
TGTGCCAGCAGCTCCCAAAGGGGGGGCCAGCGGGGCTACACCTTC
>few|.|TRBV7-2|TRBJ2-5
CASSLSGLQETQYF
TGTGCCAGCAGCTTATCTGGACTTCAAGAGACCCAGTACTTC
>few|.|TRBV2|TRBJ1-2
CASSEEVGVSYGYTF
TGTGCCAGCAGTGAAGAAGTAGGGGTGAGCTATGGCTACACCTTC
>.|.|TRBV18|TRBJ2-2
CASSRMPGELFF
TGTGCCAGCTCACGTATGCCCGGGGAGCTGTTTTTT
>.|.|TRBV4-1|TRBJ2-4
CASSQGARGTQKNIQYF
TGCGCCAGCAGCCAAGGGGCCCGGGGTACGCAAAAAAACATTCAGTACTTC
>few|.|TRBV6-6|TRBJ2-2
CASSPRWGTGELFF
TGTGCCAGCAGTCCTCGTTGGGGCACCGGGGAGCTGTTTTTT
>.|TRBD2|TRBV7-2|TRBJ2-5
CASRPPLASQETQYF
TGTGCCAGCAGACCACCACTAGCGAGCCAAGAGACCCAGTACTTC
>.|.|TRBV6-2/TRBV6-3|TRBJ1-5
CASSLNAGAYLEPQHF
TGTGCCAGCAGTTTAAACGCAGGGGCATATCTGGAGCCCCAGCATTTT
>.|.|TRBV12-5|TRBJ2-2
CASALGDLAGELFF
TGTGCTAGTGCCCTCGGAGACTTAGCCGGGGAGCTGTTTTTT
>.|.|TRBV7-2|TRBJ2-7
CASSLRTPGGEQYF
TGTGCCAGCAGCTTACGGACTCCTGGAGGCGAGCAGTACTTC
>.|.|TRBV6-1|TRBJ1-1
CASSEQGGAFF
TGTGCCAGCAGTGAACAGGGAGGCGCTTTCTTT
>few|.|TRBV12-3/TRBV12-4|TRBJ1-5
CASSFEAGQPQHF
TGTGCCAGCAGTTTCGAGGCAGGCCAGCCCCAGCATTTT
>few|.|TRBV7-2|TRBJ2-7
CASSLARGLYEQYF
TGTGCCAGCAGCTTAGCACGGGGGCTCTACGAGCAGTACTTC
>.|TRBD1|TRBV19|TRBJ1-5
CASRSDRVGNQPQHF
TGTGCCAGCCGTTCGGACAGGGTGGGCAATCAGCCCCAGCATTTT
>.|TRBD1|TRBV7-2|TRBJ2-1
CASRPGTGRNEQFF
TGTGCCAGCAGACCCGGGACAGGGAGAAATGAGCAGTTCTTC
>.|.|TRBV7-8|TRBJ2-2
CASSLFSLASTGELFF
TGTGCCAGCAGCTTATTTAGTCTAGCTAGCACCGGGGAGCTGTTTTTT
>many|.|TRBV7-2|TRBJ2-2
CASSLYTGELFF
TGTGCCAGCAGCTTGTACACCGGGGAGCTGTTTTTT
>few|TRBD2|TRBV7-6|TRBJ2-7
CASSSRTSGSHDEQYF
TGTGCCAGCAGCTCCCGGACTAGCGGGAGTCACGACGAGCAGTACTTC
>many|TRBD1|TRBV7-2|TRBJ2-3
CASSPDRGTDTQYF
TGTGCCAGCAGCCCCGACAGGGGGACAGATACGCAGTATTTT